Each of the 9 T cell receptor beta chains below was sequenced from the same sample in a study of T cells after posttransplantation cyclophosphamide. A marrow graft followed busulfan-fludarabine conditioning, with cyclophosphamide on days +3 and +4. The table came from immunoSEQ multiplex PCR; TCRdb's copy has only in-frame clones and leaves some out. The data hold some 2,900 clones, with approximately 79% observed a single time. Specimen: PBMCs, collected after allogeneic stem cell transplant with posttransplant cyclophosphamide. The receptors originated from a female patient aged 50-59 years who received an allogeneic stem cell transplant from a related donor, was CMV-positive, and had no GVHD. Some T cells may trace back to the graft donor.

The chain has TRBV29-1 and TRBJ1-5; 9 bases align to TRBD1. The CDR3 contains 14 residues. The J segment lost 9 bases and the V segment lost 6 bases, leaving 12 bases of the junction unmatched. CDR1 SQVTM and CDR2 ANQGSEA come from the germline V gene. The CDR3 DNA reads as TGCAGCGTGGGGGGGACAGGGAACGATGGGCCCCAGCATTTT. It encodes CSVGGTGNDGPQHF.

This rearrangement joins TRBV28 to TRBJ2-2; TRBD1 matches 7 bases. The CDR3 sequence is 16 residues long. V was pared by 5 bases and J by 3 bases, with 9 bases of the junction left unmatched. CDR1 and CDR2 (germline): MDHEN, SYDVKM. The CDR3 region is CASSLRGGAHTGELFF. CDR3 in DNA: TGTGCCAGCAGTCTTAGAGGGGGCGCTCACACCGGGGAGCTGTTTTTT.

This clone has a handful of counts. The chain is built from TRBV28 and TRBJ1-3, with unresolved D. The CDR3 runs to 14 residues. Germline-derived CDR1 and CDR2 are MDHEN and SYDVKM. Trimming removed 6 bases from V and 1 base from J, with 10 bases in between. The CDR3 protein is CASRGRRSGNTIYF. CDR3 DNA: TGTGCCAGCAGGGGCAGGAGGTCTGGAAACACCATATATTTT.

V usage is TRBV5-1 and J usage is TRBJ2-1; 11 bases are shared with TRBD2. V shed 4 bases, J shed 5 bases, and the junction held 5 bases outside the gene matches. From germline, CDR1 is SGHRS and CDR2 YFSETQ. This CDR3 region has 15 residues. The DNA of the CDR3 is TGCGCCAGCAGCAAGACTAGCGGGGTAAACAATGAGCAGTTCTTC. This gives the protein CASSKTSGVNNEQFF.

This CDR3 reads CASSTGTANSYEQYF. DNA of the CDR3: TGCGCCAGCAGCACCGGGACAGCAAACTCCTACGAGCAGTACTTC. The V and J genes are TRBV5-1 and TRBJ2-7; 7 bases align to TRBD1. CDR3 length: 15 amino acids. Germline V gene sequence: CDR1 SGHRS, CDR2 YFSETQ. V trimming: 4 bases; J trimming: 0 bases; junction bases outside the gene matches: 7.

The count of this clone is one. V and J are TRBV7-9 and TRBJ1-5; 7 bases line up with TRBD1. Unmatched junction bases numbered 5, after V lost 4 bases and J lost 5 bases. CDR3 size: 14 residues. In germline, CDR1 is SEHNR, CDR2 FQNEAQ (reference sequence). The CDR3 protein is CASSSQGIDQPQHF. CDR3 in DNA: TGTGCCAGCAGCTCACAGGGGATTGATCAGCCCCAGCATTTT.

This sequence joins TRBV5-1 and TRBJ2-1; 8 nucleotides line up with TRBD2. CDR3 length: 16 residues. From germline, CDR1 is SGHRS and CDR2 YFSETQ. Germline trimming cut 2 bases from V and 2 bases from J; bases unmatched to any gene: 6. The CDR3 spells CASSFHGRVAYNEQFF. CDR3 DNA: TGCGCCAGCAGCTTTCACGGGAGGGTAGCCTACAATGAGCAGTTCTTC.

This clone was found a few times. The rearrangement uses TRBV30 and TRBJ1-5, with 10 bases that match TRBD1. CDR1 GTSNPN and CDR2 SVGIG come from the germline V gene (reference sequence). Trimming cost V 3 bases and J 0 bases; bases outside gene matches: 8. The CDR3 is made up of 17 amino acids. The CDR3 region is CAWSRRTGGISNQPQHF. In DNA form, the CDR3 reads TGTGCCTGGAGCCGGAGGACAGGGGGGATTAGCAATCAGCCCCAGCATTTT.

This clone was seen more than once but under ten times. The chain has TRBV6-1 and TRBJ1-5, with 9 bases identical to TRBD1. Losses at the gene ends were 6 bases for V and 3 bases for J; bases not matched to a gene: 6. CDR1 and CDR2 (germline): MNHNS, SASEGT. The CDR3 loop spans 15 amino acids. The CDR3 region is CASSATGGTNQPQHF. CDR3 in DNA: TGTGCCAGCAGCGCGACAGGGGGGACCAATCAGCCCCAGCATTTT.